This T cell receptor beta chain emerged from a study of blood T cell repertoires in COVID-19. Source study methods: Estimation of nucleated cell counts was performed using reference gene primer amplification. The method was immunoSEQ multiplex PCR; TCRdb's version includes in-frame clones alone and lacks a portion of them. The V and J calls and clone size were taken over from that table, and D and trimming were inferred from the DNA. Of more than 300,000 clones listed, 90% are singletons. This clone is a singleton in its sample. V was pared by 5 bases and J by 3 bases, with 3 bases of the junction left unmatched. CDR1 and CDR2 from the germline V gene are SGHTA and FQGTGA. The CDR3 is 14 residues long.

The sample was PBMCs or T cells enriched from blood (not recorded which). The sequence derives from a woman aged 25 to 39 who had been exposed to COVID-19. The genes are TRBV7-3 and TRBJ1-1; 10 bases fit TRBD1. The CDR3 DNA sequence: TGTGCCAGCAGCGCCGGGACAGGGGACACTGAAGCTTTCTTT. This gives the protein CASSAGTGDTEAFF.